A single sample is the source of the 18 T cell receptor beta chains below, sequenced in a study of CD8 T cells in ankylosing spondylitis. Points from the study as a whole: Within ankylosing spondylitis blood, a TCR beta motif made up of fewer than ten highly homologous variants appeared to be characteristic.

Via MiXCR, TCRdb re-called the 5' RACE reads, giving one row per CDR3 protein. Of around 770,000 distinct CDR3 sequences in the sample, around a fifth are singletons; the top ten hold roughly a fifth. Their cognate antigens are unknown. Material: blood, either unsorted or a sorted T cell fraction (not recorded which). The receptor set was obtained from a male donor with ankylosing spondylitis.

This chain connects TRBV6-1 to TRBJ1-5; D unresolved. The germline V gene encodes CDR1 MNHNS and CDR2 SASEGT. This CDR3 region has 13 residues. V dropped 8 bases and J dropped 3 bases, with 11 bases sitting between them. CDR3 residues: CASYRGNNQPQHF. CDR3 in DNA: TGTGCCAGCTACCGAGGAAACAATCAGCCCCAGCATTTT.

This chain uses TRBV12-3 or TRBV12-4 with TRBJ1-1; tentatively, D is TRBD1 (5 bases). Between the trimmed V and J ends, which lost 6 bases and 4 bases, there was a span of 12 bases. The CDR3 is made up of 13 amino acids. CDR3 region: CASSPLGVTEAFF. For the CDR3, the DNA is TGTGCCAGCAGCCCCTTGGGGGTCACTGAAGCTTTCTTT.

This clonotype has a handful of counts. The chain couples TRBV27 to TRBJ2-3, with 7 nucleotides matching TRBD2. CDR3 length: 14 amino acids. After removal of 3 bases from V and 6 bases from J, the junction contained 6 bases not matched to a gene. The germline CDR1 and CDR2 sequences are MNHEY and SMNVEV (reference sequence). The CDR3 DNA follows: TGTGCCAGCAGTTTCAGCGGGGAGGTGGATACGCAGTATTTT. Translating gives CASSFSGEVDTQYF.

This clonotype was seen a single time. The chain uses TRBV20-1 and TRBJ1-2, with 9 bases that match TRBD1. Per germline, CDR1 DFQATT and CDR2 SNEGSKA (reference sequence). Trimming took 2 bases from V and 3 from J; bases not matched to a gene: 7. The CDR3 covers 15 residues. CDR3 DNA sequence: TGCAGTGCTAGAAATTGGACAGGGGAATACTATGGCTACACCTTC. As protein: CSARNWTGEYYGYTF.

This clonotype has a handful of counts. The chain couples TRBV9 to TRBJ2-3; no clear D gene. Per the germline V gene, CDR1 is SGDLS and CDR2 is YYNGEE. The germline V and J ends were trimmed by 2 bases and 1 base, with 8 bases remaining between them. The CDR3 loop spans 14 amino acids. Here the CDR3 DNA reads TGTGCCAGCAGCGTCGACGGTGGCACAGATACGCAGTATTTT. This sequence encodes CASSVDGGTDTQYF.

This clonotype appeared many times. The J gene is TRBJ1-2, the V gene TRBV20-1; D perhaps matches TRBD1 (6 bases). Trimming shortened V by 2 bases and J by 7 bases, and 17 bases separated the two germline ends. Germline V gene data show CDR1 as DFQATT and CDR2 as SNEGSKA (reference sequence). This CDR3 is 14 amino acids long. The DNA of the CDR3 is TGCAGTGCTAGACCCGTACAGGGTTCGGCTGGCTACACCTTC. Residues: CSARPVQGSAGYTF.

The chain joins TRBV2 to TRBJ2-1; D unresolved. The germline gives CDR1 SNHLY, CDR2 FYNNEI. The CDR3 extends over 13 amino acids. V lost 8 bases and J 0 bases, leaving 8 bases between the germline ends. CDR3: CASGRSSYNEQFF. CDR3 bases: TGTGCCAGCGGACGGAGCTCCTACAATGAGCAGTTCTTC.

V is TRBV7-9 and J is TRBJ2-1, with D uncertain. The CDR3 runs 15 residues. The V end was cut by 1 base, the J end by 8 bases, with 15 bases between. Germline V gene data show CDR1 as SEHNR and CDR2 as FQNEAQ (reference sequence). The CDR3 sequence: CASSLVLKAEDEQFF. CDR3 sequence (DNA): TGTGCCAGCAGCTTAGTTCTAAAGGCCGAGGATGAGCAGTTCTTC.

This clonotype was seen more than once but under ten times. The V and J genes are TRBV4-3 and TRBJ2-3; D not resolved. There are 19 residues in the CDR3. With 0 bases removed from V and 1 base from J, the gap between germline ends came to 20 bases. CDR1 is LGHNA and CDR2 is YSLEER in the germline V gene. In nucleotides, the CDR3 is TGCGCCAGCAGCCAAGATCTAGAACCCCGAGGCTGGGGCACAGATACGCAGTATTTT. The encoded protein is CASSQDLEPRGWGTDTQYF.

The rearrangement uses TRBV11-1 and TRBJ2-1; TRBD1 matches 7 bases. The CDR3 runs 19 residues. Germline V gene data show CDR1 as SGHAT and CDR2 as FQDESV (reference sequence). The V and J ends lost 3 bases and 3 bases, in that order; junction bases with no gene match: 17. CDR3 coding DNA: TGTGCCAGCAGCTTCCCAAAAGGGGAGACCGGGACAGTCTACAATGAGCAGTTCTTC. Residues: CASSFPKGETGTVYNEQFF.

The genes are TRBV12-3 or TRBV12-4 and TRBJ2-7, with 7 positions matching TRBD2. Trimming took 6 bases from V and 2 from J; bases not matched to a gene: 10. The CDR3 spans 15 residues. In nucleotides, the CDR3 is TGTGCCAGCAGCCACAACCGGGAGGCAACCTACGAGCAGTACTTC. This encodes CASSHNREATYEQYF.

This chain links TRBV2 with TRBJ2-2, with D uncertain. V shed 2 bases and J shed 6 bases, with 10 bases lying between them. Germline loops: CDR1 SNHLY, CDR2 FYNNEI. The CDR3 runs to 14 residues. The CDR3 loop reads CASSELDRAGELFF. The CDR3 DNA sequence: TGTGCCAGCAGTGAACTGGACCGCGCCGGGGAGCTGTTTTTT.

The chain is built from TRBV20-1 and TRBJ2-1; 8 bases fit TRBD1. CDR1 DFQATT and CDR2 SNEGSKA come from the germline V gene (reference sequence). Losses at the gene ends were 5 bases for V and 3 bases for J; bases not matched to a gene: 9. The CDR3 covers 15 residues. This CDR3 reads CSAGNRDRNYNEQFF. The DNA of the CDR3 is TGCAGTGCTGGTAACCGGGACAGGAACTACAATGAGCAGTTCTTC.

The rearrangement uses TRBV7-9 and TRBJ2-1, with D possibly TRBD2 on 5 matching bases. Trimming left V 5 bases short and J 8 bases short, with 16 bases between. Germline assignment: CDR1 SEHNR and CDR2 FQNEAQ (reference sequence). The length of the CDR3 is 14 residues. CDR3 region: CASSRRLAGDEQFF. In DNA, the CDR3 is TGTGCCAGCAGCCGTCGGCTAGCCGGCGATGAGCAGTTCTTC.

V gene TRBV6-5 combines with J gene TRBJ2-7, with D perhaps matching TRBD2 (6 bases). Between the trimmed V and J ends, which lost 10 bases and 7 bases, there was a span of 14 bases. CDR1 and CDR2 from the germline V gene are MNHEY and SVGAGI. The CDR3 runs to 11 residues. CDR3 sequence: CATGGPREQYF. For the CDR3, the DNA is TGTGCCACCGGAGGGCCGCGGGAGCAGTACTTC.

J is TRBJ2-1 and V is TRBV9; D is tentatively TRBD1 or TRBD2 (5 bases each). Germline V gene sequence: CDR1 SGDLS, CDR2 YYNGEE. Trimming left V 4 bases short and J 7 bases short, with 18 bases between. CDR3 length equals 15 residues. CDR3 nucleotides: TGTGCCAGCAGCCAACTTGGGGGAGTTGCGAATGAGCAGTTCTTC. It yields the protein CASSQLGGVANEQFF.

This clonotype was seen more than once but under ten times. The chain combines TRBV20-1 with TRBJ2-6, with D unclear. Trimming stripped 1 base from V and 3 bases from J, with 4 bases between. The CDR3 runs to 13 residues. Germline CDR1 DFQATT, CDR2 SNEGSKA (reference sequence). The CDR3 region is CSARGVGANVLTF. CDR3 DNA: TGCAGTGCTAGAGGGGTTGGGGCCAACGTCCTGACTTTC.

This clonotype was seen a few times. The CDR3 reads CASSLQGQTPFF. For the CDR3, the DNA is TGTGCCAGCAGCCTACAGGGACAGACGCCGTTCTTC. The V and J genes are TRBV14 and TRBJ2-1, with 7 bases aligning to TRBD1. This CDR3 is built from 12 residues. CDR1 SGHDN and CDR2 FVKESK come from the germline V gene. The V gene end was trimmed by 4 bases and the J gene end by 15 bases; junction bases not matched to a gene: 9.